This T cell receptor beta chain comes out of a study of blood T cell repertoires in COVID-19. Study in general: PBMCs, B-cell-depleted T cells, or T cells provided the cDNA or gDNA that made up the material.

CDR3 size: 18 residues. Germline V lookup: CDR1 LGHNT, CDR2 FRNRAP. V lost 2 bases to trimming and J lost 2 bases; unmatched junction nucleotides: 8. Authors' processing steps: Cell counts per sample came from amplifying reference gene primers. The method was immunoSEQ multiplex PCR; TCRdb's version includes in-frame clones alone and lacks a portion of them. Clone size and V and J calls were adopted from that table, with D and trimming inferred from the DNA. The table has roughly 340,000 clones, approximately 87% seen once. Seattle's enrolled individuals joined amid active infection and were then monitored longitudinally.

The chain joins TRBV12-5 to TRBJ2-3, with 12 bases aligning to TRBD2. The specimen sequenced was peripheral blood. This receptor was taken from a woman aged 45 to 65 with COVID-19, enrolled during active disease. The DNA for the CDR3 is TGTGCTAGTGGTTTGTTCCGAGGACTAGCGGGGAACACAGATACGCAGTATTTT. Its translation is CASGLFRGLAGNTDTQYF.